The 5 T cell receptor beta chains given below trace back to one sample, sequenced in a study of immune characterization of retroperitoneal liposarcoma. Using its own MiXCR run on the PCR reads, TCRdb lists one record per CDR3 protein. In the table there are 9,000 to 13,000 distinct CDR3 sequences, 28% of which are singletons. Sequencing was done on a sample of tumor tissue. The source is a male donor with retroperitoneal liposarcoma.

The chain employs TRBV6-4 and TRBJ2-1; 7 nucleotides line up with TRBD2. With V trimmed by 4 bases and J by 0 bases, 0 bases remained unmatched. The CDR3 has 14 amino acids. Germline CDR1 MRHNA, CDR2 SNTAGT. As DNA, the CDR3 is TGTGCCAGCAGTGCGGGGGGCTCCTACAATGAGCAGTTCTTC. It translates to CASSAGGSYNEQFF.

The chain links TRBV4-1 to TRBJ2-5; D uncertain. The CDR3 contains 14 residues. Trimming pared 4 bases from V and 5 bases from J, leaving 14 bases between. Germline V gene sequence: CDR1 MGHRA, CDR2 YSYEKL. CDR3 residues: CASSPRVGLETQYF. The CDR3 region has the DNA TGCGCCAGCAGCCCTAGAGTAGGGTTGGAGACCCAGTACTTC.

V is TRBV6-1 and J is TRBJ2-5, with 12 bases identical to TRBD2. The CDR3 is 16 residues long. The germline V gene has CDR1 MNHNS and CDR2 SASEGT. The V segment lost 7 bases and the J segment 11 bases; nucleotides outside the gene matches: 17. In DNA form, the CDR3 reads TGTGCCAGCACCGGACTAGCGGGAAATTACTACAATGAGCAGTACTTC. This sequence encodes CASTGLAGNYYNEQYF.

The chain combines TRBV28 with TRBJ2-3; 7 bases map to TRBD1. J gave up 4 bases and V 5 bases, and 6 bases lay outside the gene matches. The CDR3 totals 14 residues. Germline values: CDR1 MDHEN, CDR2 SYDVKM. CDR3 in DNA: TGTGCCAGCAGTGACAGGGTTGCTTCAGATACGCAGTATTTT. It encodes CASSDRVASDTQYF.

This clonotype is categorized as medium-sized (0.01 to 0.1%). The chain employs TRBV12-3 or TRBV12-4 and TRBJ2-2; no definite D call. V lost 6 bases and J 7 bases, leaving 6 bases between the germline ends. There are 11 residues in the CDR3. Written as DNA, the CDR3 is TGTGCCAGCAGGAGTAGCGGGGAGCTGTTTTTT. Its translation is CASRSSGELFF.